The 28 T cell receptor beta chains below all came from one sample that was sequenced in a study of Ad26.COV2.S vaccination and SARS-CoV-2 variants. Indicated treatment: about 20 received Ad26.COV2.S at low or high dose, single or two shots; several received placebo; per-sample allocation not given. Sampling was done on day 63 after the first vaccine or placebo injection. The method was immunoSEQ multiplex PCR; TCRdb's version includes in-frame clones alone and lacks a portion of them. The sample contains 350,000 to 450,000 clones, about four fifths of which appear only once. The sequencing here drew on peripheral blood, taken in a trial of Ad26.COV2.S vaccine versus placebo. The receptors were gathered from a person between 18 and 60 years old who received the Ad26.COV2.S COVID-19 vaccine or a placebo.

CDR3 in DNA: TGTGCCTGGAGTGTGGGACTGGCGGGGGAGCTGTTTTTT. Its protein is CAWSVGLAGELFF. V and J are TRBV30 and TRBJ2-2; D possibly corresponds to TRBD2 (6 bases). This CDR3 has 13 residues. V was pared by 0 bases and J by 8 bases, with 10 bases between. Germline-derived CDR1 and CDR2 are GTSNPN and SVGIG (reference sequence).

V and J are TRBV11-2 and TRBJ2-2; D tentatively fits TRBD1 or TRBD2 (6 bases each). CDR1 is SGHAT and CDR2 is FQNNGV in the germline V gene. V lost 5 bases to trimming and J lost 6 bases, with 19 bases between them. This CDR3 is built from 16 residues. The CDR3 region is CASSPVGGAGSGELFF. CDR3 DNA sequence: TGTGCCAGCAGCCCTGTGGGGGGCGCGGGGTCCGGGGAGCTGTTTTTT.

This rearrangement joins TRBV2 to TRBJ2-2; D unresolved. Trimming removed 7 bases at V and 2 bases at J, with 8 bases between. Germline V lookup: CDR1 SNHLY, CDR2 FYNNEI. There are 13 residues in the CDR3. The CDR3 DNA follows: TGTGCCAGCAAGACTTATAACACCGGGGAGCTGTTTTTT. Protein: CASKTYNTGELFF.

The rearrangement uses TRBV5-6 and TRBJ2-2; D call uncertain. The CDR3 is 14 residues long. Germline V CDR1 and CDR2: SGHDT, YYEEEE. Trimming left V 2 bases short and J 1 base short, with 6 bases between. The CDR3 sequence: CASSFPENTGELFF. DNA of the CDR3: TGTGCCAGCAGCTTTCCAGAGAACACCGGGGAGCTGTTTTTT.

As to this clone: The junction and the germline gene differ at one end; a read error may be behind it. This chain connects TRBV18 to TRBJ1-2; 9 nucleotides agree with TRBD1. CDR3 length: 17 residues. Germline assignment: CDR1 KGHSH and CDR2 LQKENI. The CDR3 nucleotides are TGTGCCAGCTCACCACTCCCTGGACAGGGGAATCTCTATAGCTACACCTTC. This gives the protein CASSPLPGQGNLYSYTF.

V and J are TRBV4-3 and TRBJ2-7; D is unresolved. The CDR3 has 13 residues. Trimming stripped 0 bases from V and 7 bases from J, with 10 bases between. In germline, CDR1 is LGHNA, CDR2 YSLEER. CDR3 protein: CASSQDLNGEQYF. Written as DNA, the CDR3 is TGCGCCAGCAGCCAAGATCTTAACGGGGAGCAGTACTTC.

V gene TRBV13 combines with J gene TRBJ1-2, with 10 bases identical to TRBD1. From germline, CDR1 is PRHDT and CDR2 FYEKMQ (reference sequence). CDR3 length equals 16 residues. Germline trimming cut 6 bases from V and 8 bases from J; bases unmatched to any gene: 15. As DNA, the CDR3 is TGTGCCAGCAGATTGAGGGGGACAGGGGTGAGTGGGGGCTACACCTTC. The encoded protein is CASRLRGTGVSGGYTF.

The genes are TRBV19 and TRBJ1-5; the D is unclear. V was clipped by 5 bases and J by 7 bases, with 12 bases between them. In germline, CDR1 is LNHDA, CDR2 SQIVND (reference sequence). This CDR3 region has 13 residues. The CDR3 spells CASSSGLSQPQHF. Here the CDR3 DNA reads TGTGCCAGTAGTTCGGGGTTGAGCCAGCCCCAGCATTTT.

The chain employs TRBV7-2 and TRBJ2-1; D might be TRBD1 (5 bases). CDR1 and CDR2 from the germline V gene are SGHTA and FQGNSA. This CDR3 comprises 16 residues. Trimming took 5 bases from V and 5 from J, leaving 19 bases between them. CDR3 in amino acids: CASSPVDSAVHNEQFF. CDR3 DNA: TGTGCCAGCAGCCCCGTCGACAGCGCAGTCCACAATGAGCAGTTCTTC.

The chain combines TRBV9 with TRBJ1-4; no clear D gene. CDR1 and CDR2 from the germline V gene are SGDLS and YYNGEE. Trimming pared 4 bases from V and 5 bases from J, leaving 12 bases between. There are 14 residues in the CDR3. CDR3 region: CASSRKLGNEKLFF. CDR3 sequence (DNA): TGTGCCAGCAGCCGGAAATTGGGGAATGAAAAACTGTTTTTT. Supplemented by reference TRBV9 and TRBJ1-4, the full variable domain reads DSGVTQTPKHLITATGQRVTLRCSPRSGDLSVYWYQQSLDQGLQFLIQYYNGEERAKGNILERFSAQQFPDLHSELNLSSLELGDSALYFCASSRKLGNEKLFFGSGTQLSVL.

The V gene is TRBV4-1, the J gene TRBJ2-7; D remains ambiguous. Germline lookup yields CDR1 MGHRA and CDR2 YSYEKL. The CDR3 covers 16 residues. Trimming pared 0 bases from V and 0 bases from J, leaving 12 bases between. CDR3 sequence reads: CASSQDAAASSYEQYF. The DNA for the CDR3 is TGCGCCAGCAGCCAAGATGCGGCAGCGAGCTCCTACGAGCAGTACTTC.

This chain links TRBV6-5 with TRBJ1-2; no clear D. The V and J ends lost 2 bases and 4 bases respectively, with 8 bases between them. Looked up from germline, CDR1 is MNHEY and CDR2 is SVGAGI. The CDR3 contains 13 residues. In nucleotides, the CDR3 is TGTGCCAGCAGTTACAGATTGAGCTATGGCTACACCTTC. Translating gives CASSYRLSYGYTF.

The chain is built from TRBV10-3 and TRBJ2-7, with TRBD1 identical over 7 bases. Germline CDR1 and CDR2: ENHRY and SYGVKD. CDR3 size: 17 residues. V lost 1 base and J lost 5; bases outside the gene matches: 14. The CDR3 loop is CAISEFITDRSSDEQYF. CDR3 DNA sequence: TGTGCCATCAGTGAGTTCATAACGGACAGGTCTTCCGACGAGCAGTACTTC.

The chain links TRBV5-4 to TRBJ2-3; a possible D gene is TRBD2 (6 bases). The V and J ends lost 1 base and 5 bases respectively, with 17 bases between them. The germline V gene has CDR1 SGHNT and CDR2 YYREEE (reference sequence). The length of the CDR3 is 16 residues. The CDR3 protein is CASSLFQRAVVDTQYF. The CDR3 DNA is TGTGCCAGCAGCTTGTTCCAGCGGGCGGTTGTAGATACGCAGTATTTT.

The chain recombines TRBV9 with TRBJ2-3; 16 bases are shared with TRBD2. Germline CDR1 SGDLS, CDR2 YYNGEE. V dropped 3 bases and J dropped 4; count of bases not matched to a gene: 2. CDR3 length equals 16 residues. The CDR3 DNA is TGTGCCAGCAGCGACGGGACTAGCGGGGGGGCAGATACGCAGTATTTT. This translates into CASSDGTSGGADTQYF.

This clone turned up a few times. The CDR3 here is CASSLALRYEQYF. The CDR3, as DNA: TGTGCCAGCAGCTTGGCCTTGCGGTACGAGCAGTACTTC. This chain joins TRBV5-5 and TRBJ2-7; D not certain. Per germline, CDR1 SGHKS and CDR2 YYEKEE (reference sequence). The CDR3 contains 13 residues. V lost 0 bases and J lost 4, with 8 bases in between.

The DNA for the CDR3 is TGCAGCGTTGAAGTGGACCTGGGCACTGAAGCTTTCTTT. It encodes CSVEVDLGTEAFF. The gene calls are TRBV29-1 and TRBJ1-1; D remains ambiguous. Germline CDR1 SQVTM, CDR2 ANQGSEA. This CDR3 has 13 amino acids. Trimming shortened V by 1 base and J by 4 bases, and 10 bases separated the two germline ends. Complete variable domain (other parts from reference TRBV29-1 and TRBJ1-1): SAVISQKPSRDICQRGTSLTIQCQVDSQVTMMFWYRQQPGQSLTLIATANQGSEATYESGFVIDKFPISRPNLTFSTLTVSNMSPEDSSIYLCSVEVDLGTEAFFGQGTRLTVV.

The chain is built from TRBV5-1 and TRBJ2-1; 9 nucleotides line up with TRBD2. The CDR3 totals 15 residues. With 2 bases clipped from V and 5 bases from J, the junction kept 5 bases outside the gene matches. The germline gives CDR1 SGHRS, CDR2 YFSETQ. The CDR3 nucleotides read TGCGCCAGCAGCTTATCACTAGCGGGTAACAATGAGCAGTTCTTC. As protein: CASSLSLAGNNEQFF.

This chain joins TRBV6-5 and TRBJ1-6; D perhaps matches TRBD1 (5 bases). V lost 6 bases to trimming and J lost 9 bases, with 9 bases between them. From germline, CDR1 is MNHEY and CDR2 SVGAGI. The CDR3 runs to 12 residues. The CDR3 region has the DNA TGTGCCAGCAGCGGTCAGGGTTCACCCCTCCACTTT. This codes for CASSGQGSPLHF.

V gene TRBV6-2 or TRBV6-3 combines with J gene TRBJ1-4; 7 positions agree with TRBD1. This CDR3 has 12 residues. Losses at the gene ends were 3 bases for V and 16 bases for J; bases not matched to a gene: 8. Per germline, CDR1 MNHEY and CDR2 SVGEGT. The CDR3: CASSYPGQAAFF. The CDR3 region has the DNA TGTGCCAGCAGTTATCCCGGACAGGCTGCGTTTTTT.

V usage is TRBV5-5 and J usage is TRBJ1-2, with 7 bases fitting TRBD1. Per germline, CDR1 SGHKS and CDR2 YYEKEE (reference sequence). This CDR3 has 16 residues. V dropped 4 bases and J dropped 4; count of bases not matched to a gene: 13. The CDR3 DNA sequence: TGTGCCAGCAGCCGCGAAACCCCGGGACAGACCTATGGCTACACCTTC. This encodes CASSRETPGQTYGYTF.

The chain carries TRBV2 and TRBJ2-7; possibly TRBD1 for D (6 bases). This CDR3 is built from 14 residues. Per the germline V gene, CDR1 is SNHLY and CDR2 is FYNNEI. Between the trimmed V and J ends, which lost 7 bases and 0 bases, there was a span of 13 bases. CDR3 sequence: CASIRDRTSYEQYF. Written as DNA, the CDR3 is TGTGCCAGCATAAGAGACAGGACCTCCTACGAGCAGTACTTC.

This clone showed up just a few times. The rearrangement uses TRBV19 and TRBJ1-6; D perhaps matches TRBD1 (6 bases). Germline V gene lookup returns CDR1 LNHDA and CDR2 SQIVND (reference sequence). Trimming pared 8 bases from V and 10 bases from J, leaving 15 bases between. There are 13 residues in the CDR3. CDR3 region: CASQQGLRSPLHF. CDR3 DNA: TGTGCCAGTCAACAGGGCTTGAGGTCACCCCTCCACTTT.

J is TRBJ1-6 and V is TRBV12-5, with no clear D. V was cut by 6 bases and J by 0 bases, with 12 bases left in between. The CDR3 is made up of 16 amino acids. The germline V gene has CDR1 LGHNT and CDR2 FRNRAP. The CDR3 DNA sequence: TGTGCTAGTGGGCTCGGGCCTAGCTCCTATAATTCACCCCTCCACTTT. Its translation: CASGLGPSSYNSPLHF.

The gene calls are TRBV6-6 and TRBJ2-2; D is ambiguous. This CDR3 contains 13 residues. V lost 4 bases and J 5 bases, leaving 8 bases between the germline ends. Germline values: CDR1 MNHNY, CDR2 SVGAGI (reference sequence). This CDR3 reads CASSWVDTGELFF. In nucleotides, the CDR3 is TGTGCCAGCAGTTGGGTCGATACCGGGGAGCTGTTTTTT.

The CDR3 region has the DNA TGCGCCAGCAGCTTGGCCGTCGGGAGGTCCTACAATGAGCAGTTCTTC. Protein product: CASSLAVGRSYNEQFF. J is TRBJ2-1 and V is TRBV5-1; TRBD2 aligns across 7 bases. J gave up 1 base and V 0 bases, and 4 bases lay outside the gene matches. From germline, CDR1 is SGHRS and CDR2 YFSETQ. The CDR3 consists of 16 residues.

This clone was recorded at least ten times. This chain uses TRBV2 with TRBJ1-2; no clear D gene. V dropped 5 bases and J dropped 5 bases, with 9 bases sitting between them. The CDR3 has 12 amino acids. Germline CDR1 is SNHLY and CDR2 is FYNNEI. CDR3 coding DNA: TGTGCCAGCAGTTACACAGAGTATGGCTACACCTTC. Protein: CASSYTEYGYTF. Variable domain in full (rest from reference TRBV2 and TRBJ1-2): EPEVTQTPSHQVTQMGQEVILRCVPISNHLYFYWYRQILGQKVEFLVSFYNNEISEKSEIFDDQFSVERPDGSNFTLKIRSTKLEDSAMYFCASSYTEYGYTFGSGTRLTVV.

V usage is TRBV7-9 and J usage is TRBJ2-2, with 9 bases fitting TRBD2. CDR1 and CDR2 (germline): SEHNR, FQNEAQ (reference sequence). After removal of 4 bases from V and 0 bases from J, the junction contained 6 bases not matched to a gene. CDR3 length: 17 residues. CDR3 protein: CASSWGASGTNTGELFF. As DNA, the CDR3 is TGTGCCAGCAGCTGGGGGGCTAGCGGGACGAACACCGGGGAGCTGTTTTTT.